Shown below are 9 T cell receptor beta chains from a single sample sequenced in a study of shared clonotypes between healthy human individuals (dated by TCRdb to 2020 to 2021). Library method: the immunoSEQ multiplex PCR assay. In TCRdb, the immuneACCESS table is reduced to in-frame sequences with V and J assigned. These tables do not hold every clone; where another copy was compared, an unresolved V gene accounts for under half, and the others remain unexplained. The sample profile shows about half a million clones; 70% to 85% of them were found once. Over 9.5% of the sample is taken by the ten largest. The sample comprised PBMCs. The receptors stem from a woman in her 40s in good health. Some clones in this sample may be carry-over from other donors' samples.

There are a few counts of this clone. The chain carries TRBV11-3 and TRBJ1-1; TRBD1 is a possible D gene (5 bases). Trimming took off 5 bases at V and 0 bases at J, with 10 bases between the two ends. Germline values: CDR1 SGHNT, CDR2 YENEEA. The CDR3 consists of 14 residues. CDR3 in amino acids: CASSPGGMNTEAFF. The CDR3 nucleotides read TGTGCCAGCAGCCCGGGGGGAATGAACACTGAAGCTTTCTTT.

On this clone itself: The sample carries other DNA sequences with the same CDR3. This sequence joins TRBV7-9 and TRBJ1-1; a weak D match, TRBD1 (5 bases). Germline CDR1 is SEHNR and CDR2 is FQNEAQ (reference sequence). The ends were cut back, 3 bases at V and 0 bases at J, with 5 bases in the middle. There are 13 residues in the CDR3. CDR3 amino acids: CASSLTVNTEAFF. The CDR3 coding sequence is TGTGCCAGCAGCTTGACAGTGAACACTGAAGCTTTCTTT.

J is TRBJ2-7 and V is TRBV14; D ambiguous. The CDR3 is made up of 15 amino acids. V was pared by 1 base and J by 0 bases, with 10 bases between. Germline V gives CDR1 SGHDN, CDR2 FVKESK. Here the CDR3 DNA reads TGTGCCAGCAGCCAAGGGAGAACACCCTCCTACGAGCAGTACTTC. Amino acids: CASSQGRTPSYEQYF.

This chain connects TRBV2 to TRBJ1-1, with 10 nucleotides matching TRBD1. From germline, CDR1 is SNHLY and CDR2 FYNNEI. There are 14 residues in the CDR3. V shed 4 bases, J shed 4 bases, and the junction held 3 bases outside the gene matches. DNA of the CDR3: TGTGCCAGCAGTGGACAGGGGGCTGGCACTGAAGCTTTCTTT. Amino acid sequence: CASSGQGAGTEAFF.

Only a few counts were recorded for this clone. This CDR3 reads CASSPQGIENTGELFF. CDR3 bases: TGCGCCAGCAGCCCCCAGGGAATAGAGAACACCGGGGAGCTGTTTTTT. The V and J genes are TRBV5-1 and TRBJ2-2; D may be TRBD1 (5 bases). The CDR3 is 16 residues long. Per the germline V gene, CDR1 is SGHRS and CDR2 is YFSETQ. V lost 4 bases and J 1 base, leaving 14 bases between the germline ends.

The chain links TRBV19 to TRBJ2-7; 8 nucleotides agree with TRBD1. The germline gives CDR1 LNHDA, CDR2 SQIVND (reference sequence). Unmatched junction bases numbered 9, after V lost 6 bases and J lost 2 bases. The CDR3 sequence is 15 residues long. CDR3 in amino acids: CASRTTGTGTYEQYF. CDR3 nucleotide sequence: TGTGCCAGTAGAACAACCGGGACAGGCACCTACGAGCAGTACTTC.

In regard to this clone: The identical CDR3 is also encoded by other nucleotide sequences in the sample. In DNA, the CDR3 is TGTGCCAGCTCACCGGGACTCCAAGAGACCCAGTACTTC. It translates to CASSPGLQETQYF. The chain joins TRBV18 to TRBJ2-5, with D possibly being TRBD2 (6 bases). The CDR3 totals 13 residues. Trimming took 3 bases from V and 1 from J, leaving 6 bases between them. Germline lookup yields CDR1 KGHSH and CDR2 LQKENI.

This clone was detected ten times or more. The chain carries TRBV2 and TRBJ2-7, with D hard to call. The length of the CDR3 is 12 residues. CDR1 is SNHLY and CDR2 is FYNNEI in the germline V gene. The chain's CDR3 is CASNAQPYEQYF. The CDR3 DNA sequence: TGTGCTTCTAACGCCCAGCCATACGAGCAGTACTTC.

This clone has just a few counts. V gene TRBV2 combines with J gene TRBJ1-2; possible D gene TRBD1, 5 bases. The CDR3 covers 15 residues. From germline, CDR1 is SNHLY and CDR2 FYNNEI. V lost 6 bases, J lost 5 bases, and 19 bases lay in between. The CDR3 is CASSQGRRSPYGYTF. DNA for the CDR3: TGTGCCAGCAGCCAGGGACGGCGTTCCCCTTATGGCTACACCTTC.